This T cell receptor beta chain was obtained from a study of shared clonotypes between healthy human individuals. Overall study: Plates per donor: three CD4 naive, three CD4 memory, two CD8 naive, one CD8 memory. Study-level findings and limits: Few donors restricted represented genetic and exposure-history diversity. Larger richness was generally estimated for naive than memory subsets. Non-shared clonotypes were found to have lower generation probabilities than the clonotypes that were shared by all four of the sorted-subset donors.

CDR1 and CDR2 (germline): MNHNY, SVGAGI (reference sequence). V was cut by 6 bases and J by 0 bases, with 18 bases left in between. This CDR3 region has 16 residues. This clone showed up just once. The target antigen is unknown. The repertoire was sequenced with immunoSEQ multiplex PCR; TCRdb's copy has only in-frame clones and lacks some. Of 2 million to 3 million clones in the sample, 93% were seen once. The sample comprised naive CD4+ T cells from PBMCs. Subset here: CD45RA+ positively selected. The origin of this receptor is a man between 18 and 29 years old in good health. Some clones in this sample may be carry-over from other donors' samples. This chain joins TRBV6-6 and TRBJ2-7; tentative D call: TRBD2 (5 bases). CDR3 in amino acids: CASSPFTSSTSYEQYF. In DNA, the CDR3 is TGTGCCAGCAGCCCTTTCACTAGTTCGACCTCCTACGAGCAGTACTTC.